This TCR beta chain was recovered during a study of OX40 agonist ivuxolimab in advanced cancers. Whole-study findings and limits: In CD8+ T cells, expanded clones were on average more numerous than in CD4+. There was clonal expansion of CD4+ and CD8+ blood T cells by week 6 at 0.1 to 3.0 mg/kg.

As concerns this clone: Its antigen remains unidentified.

Only in-frame clones appear in the TCRdb table, and some are missing; sequencing was by immunoSEQ multiplex PCR. The sample yields fewer than 35,000 clones, roughly nine tenths seen once. The source is an adult with an advanced solid tumor such as melanoma, head and neck, liver or kidney cancer. The source material was CD4+ or CD8+ T cells sorted from blood, sampled in a trial of the OX40 agonist ivuxolimab.

The CDR3 nucleotides read TGCGCCAGCAGTCAAACCGGGACAGGAAGCCTGGGGGGCGGACACACCTTC. Protein: CASSQTGTGSLGGGHTF. The chain couples TRBV5-1 to TRBJ1-2, with 8 bases aligning to TRBD1. Germline loops: CDR1 SGHRS, CDR2 YFSETQ. V trimming: 5 bases; J trimming: 12 bases; junction bases outside the gene matches: 24. CDR3 size: 17 residues.